This paragraph reports one TCR beta chain. Its antigen remains unidentified. Prepared libraries of TCR beta cDNA carried unique molecular identifiers. T cells, roughly 0.95 to 10 million of them, yielded approximately 500,000 cDNA molecules. From the PCR reads, TCRdb called clonotypes with MiXCR, one entry per CDR3 protein. The sample holds 350,000 to 500,000 distinct CDR3 sequences, 35% to 45% seen once. The sample belongs to a study of post-analysis software for immune sequencing data. Germline assignment: CDR1 ENHRY and CDR2 SYGVKD. Trimming pared 6 bases from V and 3 bases from J, leaving 8 bases between. The CDR3 is 13 residues long. Overall study findings and caveats: Five TRBV segments occurring more often in patients than controls included TRBV5-6, TRBV5-1 and TRBV20-1. The F measure placed samples prepared in the same batch into strongly shared clusters.

V gene TRBV10-3 combines with J gene TRBJ1-4, with unresolved D. The sequencing input was blood. The receptor was isolated from a girl aged 2 to 9 with multiple sclerosis. CDR3 in DNA: TGTGCCATCAGCATGTTACCTAATGAAAAACTGTTTTTT. The encoded protein is CAISMLPNEKLFF.